These 24 T cell receptor beta chains share one sample of origin, sequenced in a study of response to subunit inactivated influenza vaccine. Each CDR3 protein gets one entry after TCRdb re-called the RT-PCR reads with MiXCR. There are around 850,000 distinct CDR3 sequences in the sample; roughly 20% occur only once, and roughly 10% lies in the top ten. The specimen was PBMCs from blood, collected more than 4 days after vaccination. These TCRs come from a man in his forties or fifties who received an inactivated influenza vaccine.

This chain uses TRBV6-1 with TRBJ2-2; D may match TRBD1 or TRBD2 (6 bases each). Trimming pared 6 bases from V and 4 bases from J, leaving 15 bases between. The CDR3 consists of 15 residues. Germline lookup yields CDR1 MNHNS and CDR2 SASEGT. The DNA for the CDR3 is TGTGCCAGCAGCACTATGGGGGGCCGCACCGGGGAGCTGTTTTTT. As protein: CASSTMGGRTGELFF.

The sample holds a few counts of this clonotype. This sequence joins TRBV25-1 and TRBJ2-7, with 7 bases fitting TRBD2. J gave up 6 bases and V 1 base, and 9 bases lay outside the gene matches. The CDR3 is made up of 15 amino acids. Germline V gives CDR1 MGHDK, CDR2 SYGVNS. This CDR3 reads CASSESLVGGSEQYF. CDR3 coding DNA: TGTGCCAGCAGTGAATCCCTCGTGGGAGGGAGCGAGCAGTACTTC.

This chain uses TRBV7-9 with TRBJ1-6; the match to TRBD1 covers 10 bases. With 3 bases clipped from V and 10 bases from J, the junction kept 6 bases outside the gene matches. Germline-derived CDR1 and CDR2 are SEHNR and FQNEAQ (reference sequence). The length of the CDR3 is 15 residues. CDR3 residues: CASSFGGTGASPLHF. Here the CDR3 DNA reads TGTGCCAGCAGCTTTGGGGGGACAGGGGCATCACCCCTCCACTTT.

This clonotype was recorded at least ten times. The gene calls are TRBV4-3 and TRBJ2-3; D may correspond to TRBD1 or TRBD2 (5 bases each). With 0 bases removed from V and 4 bases from J, the gap between germline ends came to 14 bases. In germline, CDR1 is LGHNA, CDR2 YSLEER. This CDR3 comprises 16 residues. The CDR3 nucleotides are TGCGCCAGCAGCCAAGATGTCAGGGACGAGGCAGATACGCAGTATTTT. Protein product: CASSQDVRDEADTQYF.

The CDR3 bases are TGTGCCAGTCGGGCGGGAGGGCAGGCAGATACGCAGTATTTT. Its translation: CASRAGGQADTQYF. The V gene is TRBV6-1, the J gene TRBJ2-3; 9 nucleotides agree with TRBD2. After removal of 9 bases from V and 4 bases from J, the junction contained 8 bases not matched to a gene. The CDR3 runs to 14 residues. In germline, CDR1 is MNHNS, CDR2 SASEGT.

This clonotype was counted between two and nine times. V and J are TRBV19 and TRBJ2-6; D call uncertain. This CDR3 has 18 amino acids. CDR1 and CDR2 from the germline V gene are LNHDA and SQIVND (reference sequence). Trimming stripped 3 bases from V and 1 base from J, with 16 bases between. CDR3 sequence reads: CASSMWGSGPSGANVLTF. In nucleotides, the CDR3 is TGTGCCAGTAGTATGTGGGGATCCGGACCTTCTGGGGCCAACGTCCTGACTTTC.

The CDR3, as DNA: TGTGCCAGCAGCCCCCCCGATCCTGAGCAGTTCTTC. Translating gives CASSPPDPEQFF. The chain combines TRBV12-3 or TRBV12-4 with TRBJ2-1; no clear D gene. This CDR3 has 12 amino acids. The V end lost 6 bases, the J end lost 9 bases, and 12 bases lay between the germline ends.

The chain links TRBV12-3 or TRBV12-4 to TRBJ1-6; TRBD1 matches at 7 bases. With 6 bases clipped from V and 8 bases from J, the junction kept 7 bases outside the gene matches. The CDR3 spans 14 residues. The CDR3 is CASSKGDSYSPLHF. CDR3 coding DNA: TGTGCCAGCAGCAAAGGGGACAGCTATTCACCCCTCCACTTT.

This clonotype appeared a few times. The chain has TRBV4-2 and TRBJ2-3, with D perhaps assigned TRBD1 or TRBD2 (5 bases each). Germline V gene data show CDR1 as LGHNA and CDR2 as YNFKEQ. V lost 1 base and J 0 bases, leaving 11 bases between the germline ends. The CDR3 consists of 16 residues. The CDR3 spells CASSQVLRGSTDTQYF. CDR3 sequence (DNA): TGTGCCAGCAGCCAAGTACTACGGGGCAGCACAGATACGCAGTATTTT.

By frequency in the sample, this clonotype is medium-sized. V usage is TRBV12-3 or TRBV12-4 and J usage is TRBJ2-1; D gene ambiguous. With 1 base removed from V and 2 bases from J, the gap between germline ends came to 6 bases. The CDR3 runs 14 residues. CDR3 residues: CASSLDSTYNEQFF. CDR3 coding DNA: TGTGCCAGCAGTTTAGACAGTACCTACAATGAGCAGTTCTTC.

This clonotype was seen only a few times. The V and J genes are TRBV5-6 and TRBJ1-1, with 7 bases lining up with TRBD1. With V trimmed by 3 bases and J by 2 bases, 4 bases remained unmatched. The CDR3 spans 14 residues. Germline V CDR1 and CDR2: SGHDT, YYEEEE. CDR3 residues: CASSWGTENTEAFF. The CDR3 region has the DNA TGTGCCAGCAGCTGGGGGACAGAAAACACTGAAGCTTTCTTT.

This clonotype was seen only a few times. The chain couples TRBV9 to TRBJ2-5; D might be TRBD1 (5 bases). Germline assignment: CDR1 SGDLS and CDR2 YYNGEE. The CDR3 is 15 amino acids. V dropped 0 bases and J dropped 5 bases, with 14 bases sitting between them. In nucleotides, the CDR3 is TGTGCCAGCAGCGTAGGTGGGGCCGGGCGGGAGACCCAGTACTTC. Protein: CASSVGGAGRETQYF. The full variable domain, completed using reference TRBV9 and TRBJ2-5, is DSGVTQTPKHLITATGQRVTLRCSPRSGDLSVYWYQQSLDQGLQFLIQYYNGEERAKGNILERFSAQQFPDLHSELNLSSLELGDSALYFCASSVGGAGRETQYFGPGTRLLVL.

The chain links TRBV20-1 to TRBJ2-5; a possible D gene is TRBD1 (6 bases). The length of the CDR3 is 14 residues. The V end lost 6 bases, the J end lost 0 bases, and 14 bases lay between the germline ends. The germline V gene encodes CDR1 DFQATT and CDR2 SNEGSKA (reference sequence). Here the CDR3 reads CSAQSGAYQETQYF. The CDR3 nucleotides are TGCAGTGCGCAGTCAGGGGCGTACCAAGAGACCCAGTACTTC.

This clonotype was detected a few times. The rearrangement links TRBV7-9 to TRBJ1-4, with 12 nucleotides matching TRBD1. After removal of 5 bases from V and 8 bases from J, the junction contained 6 bases not matched to a gene. The CDR3 is made up of 15 amino acids. Germline V gene sequence: CDR1 SEHNR, CDR2 FQNEAQ (reference sequence). The CDR3 DNA reads TGTGCCAGCAGCCTGAGTGGGACAGGGGGCGAAAAACTGTTTTTT. This translates into CASSLSGTGGEKLFF.

Details on this clonotype: A read error may be the cause here, since a much bigger clone is one base away. Here the CDR3 reads CDSSRDSNTEAFF. The CDR3 DNA is TGCGACAGCAGCCGGGACAGCAACACTGAAGCTTTCTTT. The V gene is TRBV5-1, the J gene TRBJ1-1, with 7 bases identical to TRBD1. The CDR3 is 13 amino acids. Germline lookup yields CDR1 SGHRS and CDR2 YFSETQ.

This clonotype was seen more than once but under ten times. V usage is TRBV9 and J usage is TRBJ2-1; D unresolved. The V end was cut by 6 bases, the J end by 0 bases, with 16 bases between. The CDR3 runs to 16 residues. Germline V lookup: CDR1 SGDLS, CDR2 YYNGEE. This CDR3 reads CASNAAAMSSYNEQFF. CDR3 sequence (DNA): TGTGCCAGCAACGCGGCGGCGATGAGCTCCTACAATGAGCAGTTCTTC. Variable domain in full (rest from reference TRBV9 and TRBJ2-1): DSGVTQTPKHLITATGQRVTLRCSPRSGDLSVYWYQQSLDQGLQFLIQYYNGEERAKGNILERFSAQQFPDLHSELNLSSLELGDSALYFCASNAAAMSSYNEQFFGPGTRLTVL.

This clonotype was seen only a few times. The chain recombines TRBV20-1 with TRBJ1-2, with D hard to call. Trimming took 0 bases from V and 4 from J, leaving 18 bases between them. CDR3 length: 16 amino acids. Germline CDR1 reads DFQATT; CDR2 reads SNEGSKA (reference sequence). CDR3 loop: CSARDQSLADIYGYTF. The CDR3 nucleotides are TGCAGTGCTAGAGATCAGTCTTTGGCAGACATCTATGGCTACACCTTC.

This clonotype was counted at least ten times. The chain couples TRBV12-3 or TRBV12-4 to TRBJ1-5; D uncertain. The CDR3 is 13 amino acids. V shed 2 bases and J shed 3 bases, with 5 bases lying between them. The CDR3 bases are TGTGCCAGCAGTTTATCTCTCAATCAGCCCCAGCATTTT. Translated: CASSLSLNQPQHF.

This clonotype was seen repeatedly, ten times or more. This chain uses TRBV4-3 with TRBJ2-4; 7 bases map to TRBD1. V lost 8 bases to trimming and J lost 0 bases; unmatched junction nucleotides: 1. The germline gives CDR1 LGHNA, CDR2 YSLEER. The CDR3 has 13 amino acids. DNA for the CDR3: TGCGCCAGCGGGGACAGAGCCAAAAACATTCAGTACTTC. It translates to CASGDRAKNIQYF.

The table lists this clonotype with many counts. The rearrangement uses TRBV15 and TRBJ1-6, with D hard to call. The CDR3 totals 12 residues. Trimming took off 0 bases at V and 7 bases at J, with 1 base between the two ends. Germline V CDR1 and CDR2: LNHNV, YYDKDF (reference sequence). CDR3 loop: CATSRENSPLHF. The CDR3 DNA follows: TGTGCCACCAGCAGAGAAAATTCACCCCTCCACTTT.

The chain carries TRBV27 and TRBJ2-7; 11 nucleotides match TRBD2. The CDR3 has 16 amino acids. The J segment lost 2 bases and the V segment lost 1 base, leaving 4 bases of the junction unmatched. Germline loops: CDR1 MNHEY, CDR2 SMNVEV (reference sequence). The CDR3 coding sequence is TGTGCCAGCAGTTTATTTGCTAGCGGGGGGACCTACGAGCAGTACTTC. It is translated as CASSLFASGGTYEQYF.

The sample holds many counts of this clonotype. This sequence joins TRBV14 and TRBJ2-3; 10 positions agree with TRBD1. The V gene end was trimmed by 4 bases and the J gene end by 2 bases; junction bases not matched to a gene: 3. Germline values: CDR1 SGHDN, CDR2 FVKESK. The CDR3 has 15 residues. CDR3 loop: CASSPDRGFTDTQYF. The DNA of the CDR3 is TGTGCCAGCAGCCCGGACAGGGGGTTCACAGATACGCAGTATTTT. Complete variable domain (other parts from reference TRBV14 and TRBJ2-3): EAGVTQFPSHSVIEKGQTVTLRCDPISGHDNLYWYRRVMGKEIKFLLHFVKESKQDESGMPNNRFLAERTGGTYSTLKVQPAELEDSGVYFCASSPDRGFTDTQYFGPGTRLTVL.

The rearrangement uses TRBV4-1 and TRBJ1-6; D possibly corresponds to TRBD1 (5 bases). The CDR3 covers 14 residues. Per the germline V gene, CDR1 is MGHRA and CDR2 is YSYEKL. The V end was cut by 1 base, the J end by 7 bases, with 8 bases between. CDR3 nucleotide sequence: TGCGCCAGCAGCCAAGGACAGCAGAATTCACCCCTCCACTTT. Its protein product is CASSQGQQNSPLHF.

The rearrangement links TRBV5-1 to TRBJ2-7, with a possible D match to TRBD1 (5 bases). V lost 3 bases and J lost 7, with 8 bases in between. In germline, CDR1 is SGHRS, CDR2 YFSETQ. CDR3 length: 11 amino acids. This CDR3 reads CASSSDREQYF. The CDR3 DNA follows: TGCGCCAGCAGCTCCGACAGAGAGCAGTACTTC.